This TCR beta chain was sequenced during a study of T cells in Graves' hyperthyroidism and ophthalmopathy. Germline loops: CDR1 SGHNT, CDR2 YENEEA. The CDR3 runs 15 residues. Trimming shortened V by 3 bases and J by 0 bases, and 8 bases separated the two germline ends. It was RNA transcripts that yielded the amplified TCR beta CDR3 regions. The HTBI primer set was used in a first-round RT-PCR of the TCR CDR3. TCRdb redid the calling of the multiplex PCR reads with MiXCR, one entry per CDR3 protein. The sample includes some 620,000 distinct CDR3 sequences, about a sixth seen only once; the top ten take 3% to 4%. This clonotype was recorded at least ten times.

The TCR originated in a woman in her twenties or thirties with Graves' hyperthyroidism. The sample was blood. The V gene is TRBV11-3, the J gene TRBJ1-4, with D unresolved. CDR3 sequence: CASSFDFSTNEKLFF. The CDR3, as DNA: TGTGCCAGCAGCTTCGACTTTTCAACTAATGAAAAACTGTTTTTT.